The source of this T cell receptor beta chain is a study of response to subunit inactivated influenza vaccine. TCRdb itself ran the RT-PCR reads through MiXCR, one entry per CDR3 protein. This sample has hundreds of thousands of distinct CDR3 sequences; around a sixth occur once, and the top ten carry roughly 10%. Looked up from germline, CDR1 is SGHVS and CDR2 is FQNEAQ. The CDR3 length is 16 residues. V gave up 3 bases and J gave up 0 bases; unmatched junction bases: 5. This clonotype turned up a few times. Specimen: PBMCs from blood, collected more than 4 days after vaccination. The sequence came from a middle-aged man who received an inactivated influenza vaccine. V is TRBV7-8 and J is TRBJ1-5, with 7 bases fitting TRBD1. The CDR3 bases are TGTGCCAGCAGCTTGGGGGGGACAGTTAGCAATCAGCCCCAGCATTTT. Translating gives CASSLGGTVSNQPQHF.